Sequencing of this T cell receptor (beta chain) was carried out in a study of blood T cells in healthy people across ages. About the study: Capture by template switching was about one barcoded beta molecule per two T cells. Broader study findings: A greater number of naive CD4+ cells and higher diversity distinguished long-lived donors from aged donors.

The V end lost 4 bases, the J end lost 2 bases, and 13 bases lay between the germline ends. The CDR3 extends over 14 amino acids. Germline CDR1 SGHRS, CDR2 YFSETQ. On this clonotype itself: Its antigen is still unknown.

Then a second PCR, running roughly 7 to 11 cycles, was carried out with a sample-barcoded 5' primer and a J-beta primer mix. TCRdb recomputed calls from the 5' RACE reads with MiXCR, one row per CDR3 protein. The repertoire holds 1.8 million or so distinct CDR3 sequences, with approximately 40% as singletons. V is TRBV5-1 and J is TRBJ2-7; no clear D. Sequences were obtained from blood. The sequence was obtained from a human donor in good health. CDR3 residues: CASSPGRTPYEQYF. CDR3 DNA: TGCGCCAGCAGCCCCGGCAGGACCCCCTACGAGCAGTACTTC.